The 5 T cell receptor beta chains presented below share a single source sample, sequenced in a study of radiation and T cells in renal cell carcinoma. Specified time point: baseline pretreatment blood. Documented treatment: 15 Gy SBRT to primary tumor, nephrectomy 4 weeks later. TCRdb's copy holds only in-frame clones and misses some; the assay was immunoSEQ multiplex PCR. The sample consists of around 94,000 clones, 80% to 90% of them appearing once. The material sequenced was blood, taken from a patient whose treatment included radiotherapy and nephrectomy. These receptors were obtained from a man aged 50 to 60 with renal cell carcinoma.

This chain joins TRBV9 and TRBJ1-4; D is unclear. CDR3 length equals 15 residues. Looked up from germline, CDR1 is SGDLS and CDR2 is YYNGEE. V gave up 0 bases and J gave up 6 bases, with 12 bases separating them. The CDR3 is CASSVAPGEDEKLFF. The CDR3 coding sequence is TGTGCCAGCAGCGTAGCTCCCGGGGAAGATGAAAAACTGTTTTTT.

CDR3 amino acids: CASRSGTGGNREQYF. CDR3 coding DNA: TGTGCCAGCAGATCCGGGACAGGGGGTAATCGCGAGCAGTACTTC. The gene calls are TRBV28 and TRBJ2-7; the match to TRBD1 covers 11 bases. The CDR3 consists of 15 residues. Germline CDR1 and CDR2: MDHEN and SYDVKM. V was clipped by 6 bases and J by 6 bases; unmatched bases: 10. Full variable domain (outside the CDR3, taken from reference TRBV28 and TRBJ2-7): DVKVTQSSRYLVKRTGEKVFLECVQDMDHENMFWYRQDPGLGLRLIYFSYDVKMKEKGDIPEGYSVSREKKERFSLILESASTNQTSMYLCASRSGTGGNREQYFGPGTRLTVT.

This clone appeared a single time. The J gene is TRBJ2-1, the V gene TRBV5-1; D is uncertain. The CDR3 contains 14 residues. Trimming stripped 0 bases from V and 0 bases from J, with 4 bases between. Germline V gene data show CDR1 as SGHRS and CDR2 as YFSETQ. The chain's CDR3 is CASSLDSSYNEQFF. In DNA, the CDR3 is TGCGCCAGCAGCTTGGACAGCTCCTACAATGAGCAGTTCTTC. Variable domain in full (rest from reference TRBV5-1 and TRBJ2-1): KAGVTQTPRYLIKTRGQQVTLSCSPISGHRSVSWYQQTPGQGLQFLFEYFSETQRNKGNFPGRFSGRQFSNSRSEMNVSTLELGDSALYLCASSLDSSYNEQFFGPGTRLTVL.

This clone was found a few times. The CDR3 loop reads CASSLADRGHSCGYTF. The CDR3 nucleotides read TGTGCCAGCAGTTTAGCCGACAGGGGGCATTCTTGTGGCTACACCTTC. The chain has TRBV28 and TRBJ1-2, with 10 positions matching TRBD1. V trimming: 2 bases; J trimming: 7 bases; junction bases outside the gene matches: 10. The germline V gene encodes CDR1 MDHEN and CDR2 SYDVKM. This CDR3 comprises 16 residues.

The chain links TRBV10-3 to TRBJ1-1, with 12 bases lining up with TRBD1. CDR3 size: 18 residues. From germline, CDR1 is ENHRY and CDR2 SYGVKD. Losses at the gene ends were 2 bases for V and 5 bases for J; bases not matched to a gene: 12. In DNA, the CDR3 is TGTGCCATCAGTGAGAGAACCGGGACAGGGGGCGGGCGAACTGAAGCTTTCTTT. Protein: CAISERTGTGGGRTEAFF.